This T cell receptor beta chain was observed in a study of CD8 T cells in ankylosing spondylitis. TCRdb used MiXCR to reprocess the 5' RACE reads, holding one entry per CDR3 protein. The repertoire holds over 150,000 distinct CDR3 sequences, with 15% to 20% as singletons. The sample was blood, either unsorted or a sorted T cell fraction (not recorded which). This TCR derives from a male donor aged 5-29 years with ankylosing spondylitis or in good health (not recorded which).

The CDR3 here is CASSPGSLNTEAFF. The CDR3 DNA follows: TGTGCCAGCAGTCCAGGCAGCCTAAACACTGAAGCTTTCTTT. This chain joins TRBV12-3 or TRBV12-4 and TRBJ1-1, with D unresolved. Trimming removed 5 bases from V and 2 bases from J, with 12 bases in between. This CDR3 is 14 amino acids long.